This TCR beta chain was obtained from a study of blood T cell repertoires in COVID-19. CDR1 is SGDLS and CDR2 is YYNGEE in the germline V gene. The CDR3 covers 14 residues. Trimming left V 3 bases short and J 9 bases short, with 13 bases between. Generated by immunoSEQ multiplex PCR, the TCRdb table keeps only in-frame clones and is missing some. The table lists 150,000 to 200,000 clones, about 88% of them singletons. V and J are TRBV9 and TRBJ1-6, with D hard to call. The specimen was peripheral blood. The receptor was derived from a woman aged 45-65 years with COVID-19, enrolled during active disease. DNA of the CDR3: TGTGCCAGCAGCGCCTCGCTACGGGTTTCACCCCTCCACTTT. Translating it yields CASSASLRVSPLHF.